A single sample gave rise to the 13 T cell receptor beta chains below, sequenced in a study of radiotherapy plus CTLA-4 blockade in lung cancer. The repertoire was sequenced with immunoSEQ multiplex PCR; TCRdb's copy has only in-frame clones and lacks some. The table records around 82,000 clones, 78% of them present only once. The source material was peripheral blood, sampled from a patient treated with radiotherapy plus ipilimumab. The source of these receptors is a human donor with non-small cell lung cancer whose response to radiotherapy plus ipilimumab could not be evaluated. Some clones in this sample may be carry-over from other donors' samples.

For this clone: Other DNA sequences in the sample encode the same CDR3. This chain links TRBV5-1 with TRBJ1-2; 9 nucleotides line up with TRBD1. Germline loops: CDR1 SGHRS, CDR2 YFSETQ. This CDR3 region has 15 residues. V was pared by 0 bases and J by 4 bases, with 4 bases of the junction left unmatched. Here the CDR3 reads CASSLAGQGPYGYTF. CDR3 sequence (DNA): TGCGCCAGCAGCTTGGCGGGACAGGGTCCCTATGGCTACACCTTC.

This clone came up a few times. The genes are TRBV10-2 and TRBJ1-1; 7 nucleotides match TRBD1. CDR1 and CDR2 from the germline V gene are WSHSY and SAAADI. V dropped 7 bases and J dropped 5; count of bases not matched to a gene: 1. This CDR3 region has 11 residues. CDR3 sequence reads: CASNRGTEAFF. In nucleotides, the CDR3 is TGCGCCAGCAACAGGGGAACTGAAGCTTTCTTT.

This clone was detected once. The rearrangement uses TRBV6-1 and TRBJ2-2; 7 bases line up with TRBD1. CDR3 length equals 14 residues. J lost 6 bases, V lost 6 bases, and 7 bases had no gene match. Germline V lookup: CDR1 MNHNS, CDR2 SASEGT. The CDR3 DNA is TGTGCCAGCAGGGGACAGCGTCGAGCCGGGGAGCTGTTTTTT. Translated: CASRGQRRAGELFF.

This clone was observed a few times. The chain joins TRBV5-4 to TRBJ2-5, with 12 positions matching TRBD2. This CDR3 has 15 amino acids. The ends lost 4 bases at V and 3 bases at J; junction bases unmatched: 4. The germline CDR1 and CDR2 sequences are SGHNT and YYREEE (reference sequence). CDR3 region: CASSPSGGAKETQYF. Here the CDR3 DNA reads TGTGCCAGCAGCCCTAGCGGGGGGGCTAAAGAGACCCAGTACTTC.

This clone has a handful of counts. The chain links TRBV6-1 to TRBJ1-5; D possibly corresponds to TRBD1 (5 bases). Deletions cut 4 bases from V and 2 bases from J, with 12 bases between. The CDR3 is 15 residues long. Germline V gene data show CDR1 as MNHNS and CDR2 as SASEGT. This chain's CDR3 is CASSVDPGGNQPQHF. The CDR3 coding sequence is TGTGCCAGCAGTGTGGACCCGGGGGGCAATCAGCCCCAGCATTTT.

The genes are TRBV9 and TRBJ1-1, with D possibly being TRBD1 (5 bases). Germline CDR1 SGDLS, CDR2 YYNGEE. Trimming took 5 bases from V and 0 from J, leaving 11 bases between them. The CDR3 totals 14 residues. CDR3: CASRKGIMNTEAFF. CDR3 in DNA: TGTGCCAGCAGAAAGGGGATCATGAACACTGAAGCTTTCTTT.

The chain recombines TRBV19 with TRBJ2-5; D is perhaps TRBD2 (5 bases). The end of the DNA is better explained by TRBJ2-7, so the J call may be wrong. The CDR3 consists of 13 residues. Germline V CDR1 and CDR2: LNHDA, SQIVND (reference sequence). This chain's CDR3 is CASSSPGTYEQYF. The CDR3 DNA reads TGTGCCAGTAGTAGCCCGGGAACCTACGAGCAGTACTTC.

The chain carries TRBV5-4 and TRBJ2-7; TRBD2 aligns across 9 bases. The germline gives CDR1 SGHNT, CDR2 YYREEE (reference sequence). The CDR3 totals 16 residues. Trimming at V came to 0 bases and at J to 3 bases, leaving 7 bases not matched to a gene. This chain's CDR3 is CASSLAGRGGIYEQYF. The CDR3 nucleotides are TGTGCCAGCAGCTTGGCCGGGCGGGGGGGCATCTACGAGCAGTACTTC.

This clone was observed once. V gene TRBV5-1 combines with J gene TRBJ1-1; 7 nucleotides agree with TRBD1. The CDR3 consists of 14 residues. CDR1 SGHRS and CDR2 YFSETQ come from the germline V gene. J gave up 1 base and V 0 bases, and 0 bases lay outside the gene matches. CDR3 sequence (DNA): TGCGCCAGCAGCTTGGACAGGGGGAACACTGAAGCTTTCTTT. Its translation is CASSLDRGNTEAFF.

As for this clone: The sample has other DNA sequences that encode this CDR3 too. The chain recombines TRBV7-3 with TRBJ2-1; D might be TRBD2 (6 bases). Germline CDR1 is SGHTA and CDR2 is FQGTGA. Trimming left V 4 bases short and J 6 bases short, with 7 bases between. The CDR3 extends over 12 amino acids. The CDR3 here is CASSSGGNEQFF. CDR3 bases: TGTGCCAGCAGCTCCGGGGGCAATGAGCAGTTCTTC.

This clone was detected a few times. The chain employs TRBV28 and TRBJ2-7; 7 bases match TRBD1. The V gene's germline CDR1 is MDHEN and CDR2 SYDVKM. V lost 1 base to trimming and J lost 1 base; unmatched junction nucleotides: 1. The CDR3 is 14 residues long. The CDR3 nucleotides are TGTGCCAGCAGTTTATTGACAGGGTCCTACGAGCAGTACTTC. As protein: CASSLLTGSYEQYF. Based on the CDR3 plus reference TRBV28 and TRBJ2-7, the full variable domain is DVKVTQSSRYLVKRTGEKVFLECVQDMDHENMFWYRQDPGLGLRLIYFSYDVKMKEKGDIPEGYSVSREKKERFSLILESASTNQTSMYLCASSLLTGSYEQYFGPGTRLTVT.

Of note for this clone: Additional DNA sequences in this sample encode the identical CDR3. J is TRBJ1-2 and V is TRBV6-1, with TRBD1 matching over 7 bases. The CDR3 runs to 13 residues. Germline lookup yields CDR1 MNHNS and CDR2 SASEGT. The CDR3 loop is CVLFEGATRGYTF. The CDR3 coding sequence is TGTGTCTTGTTCGAGGGGGCGACGAGGGGCTACACCTTC.

V is TRBV5-1 and J is TRBJ2-5; the D gene is possibly TRBD1 (5 bases). V lost 6 bases and J lost 0, with 9 bases in between. The CDR3 is 13 residues long. Germline values: CDR1 SGHRS, CDR2 YFSETQ. CDR3 loop: CASNMDNQETQYF. CDR3 coding DNA: TGCGCCAGCAACATGGACAACCAAGAGACCCAGTACTTC.